One and the same sample provided the 21 T cell receptor beta chains below, sequenced in a study of blood T cell repertoires in COVID-19. Sequencing was performed with immunoSEQ multiplex PCR; in TCRdb, only in-frame clones are kept and a portion is missing. The sample lists a few hundred thousand clones, 80% to 85% occurring once. Sequencing used PBMCs or T cells enriched from blood (not recorded which). Every receptor here comes from a woman between 45 and 60 years old who had recovered from COVID-19.

This sequence joins TRBV3-1 (or the pseudogene TRBV3-2) and TRBJ2-1; weak D call: TRBD2 (6 bases). The CDR3 has 14 amino acids. Germline CDR1 is LGHDT and CDR2 is YNNKEL (reference sequence). V was pared by 1 base and J by 5 bases, with 9 bases between. Written as DNA, the CDR3 is TGTGCCAGCAGCCAAGGGCGGGGAAACAATGAGCAGTTCTTC. It yields the protein CASSQGRGNNEQFF.

The DNA for the CDR3 is TGTGCCAGCAGGCGCATCGTCCAGGGTCTAGGCTACACCTTC. Translating gives CASRRIVQGLGYTF. The V and J genes are TRBV5-6 and TRBJ1-2, with a weak D call TRBD1 (5 bases). Germline CDR1 reads SGHDT; CDR2 reads YYEEEE. The CDR3 is 14 amino acids. V dropped 5 bases and J dropped 8 bases, with 19 bases sitting between them.

The V call is TRBV5-1, the J call TRBJ1-1; TRBD1 might be the D (6 bases). Trimming pared 3 bases from V and 1 base from J, leaving 13 bases between. This CDR3 has 15 residues. CDR1 and CDR2 (germline): SGHRS, YFSETQ. The CDR3 coding sequence is TGCGCCAGCAGCTACTCAGGGGTCACGAACACTGAAGCTTTCTTT. Residues: CASSYSGVTNTEAFF.

This clone was observed a single time. The rearrangement uses TRBV28 and TRBJ2-7; 9 bases match TRBD1. The V and J ends lost 3 bases and 5 bases, in that order; junction bases with no gene match: 5. The CDR3 is 14 residues long. CDR1 is MDHEN and CDR2 is SYDVKM in the germline V gene. The CDR3 DNA is TGTGCCAGCAGTTTCCTGGACAGGGGTGACGAGCAGTACTTC. It yields the protein CASSFLDRGDEQYF.

V is TRBV19 and J is TRBJ1-2; 11 bases are shared with TRBD1. J lost 7 bases, V lost 6 bases, and 10 bases had no gene match. The CDR3 consists of 15 residues. Germline CDR1 is LNHDA and CDR2 is SQIVND (reference sequence). CDR3 sequence reads: CASSGQGAYIAGYTF. CDR3 sequence (DNA): TGTGCCAGTAGCGGACAGGGGGCGTATATCGCTGGCTACACCTTC.

J is TRBJ1-2 and V is TRBV7-9; 7 nucleotides agree with TRBD1. V lost 6 bases and J lost 3; bases outside the gene matches: 4. The CDR3 contains 13 residues. The germline V gene has CDR1 SEHNR and CDR2 FQNEAQ (reference sequence). CDR3 DNA: TGTGCCAGCAGGGTCGGGACAGACTATGGCTACACCTTC. It codes for CASRVGTDYGYTF.

The gene calls are TRBV6-1 and TRBJ1-5, with a possible D match to TRBD1 (5 bases). Per germline, CDR1 MNHNS and CDR2 SASEGT. CDR3 size: 14 residues. The V gene lost 1 base and the J gene lost 1 base, with 5 bases spanning the gap. The CDR3 region has the DNA TGTGCCAGCAGTGAAGGACAGAGCAATCAGCCCCAGCATTTT. Protein: CASSEGQSNQPQHF.

In this sample, this clone turned up many times. The chain has TRBV7-2 and TRBJ1-1, with D perhaps TRBD1 (6 bases). The CDR3 consists of 14 residues. V shed 4 bases and J shed 7 bases, with 16 bases lying between them. The germline gives CDR1 SGHTA, CDR2 FQGNSA. CDR3 coding DNA: TGTGCCAGCAGCTGGGGTGCGGGGGCCGGTGAAGCTTTCTTT. Translated: CASSWGAGAGEAFF. Variable domain in full (rest from reference TRBV7-2 and TRBJ1-1): GAGVSQSPSNKVTEKGKDVELRCDPISGHTALYWYRQSLGQGLEFLIYFQGNSAPDKSGLPSDRFSAERTGGSVSTLTIQRTQQEDSAVYLCASSWGAGAGEAFFGQGTRLTVV.

This clone was counted once. This chain joins TRBV5-6 and TRBJ2-3, with D maybe TRBD2 (6 bases). Germline V gene lookup returns CDR1 SGHDT and CDR2 YYEEEE. With 0 bases removed from V and 5 bases from J, the gap between germline ends came to 13 bases. The CDR3 sequence is 15 residues long. This CDR3 is CASSLVGQGGDTQYF. CDR3 nucleotides: TGTGCCAGCAGCTTGGTGGGCCAGGGAGGAGATACGCAGTATTTT. Looking up the rest from reference TRBV5-6 and TRBJ2-3 gives the full variable domain: DAGVTQSPTHLIKTRGQQVTLRCSPKSGHDTVSWYQQALGQGPQFIFQYYEEEERQRGNFPDRFSGHQFPNYSSELNVNALLLGDSALYLCASSLVGQGGDTQYFGPGTRLTVL.

The CDR3 sequence: CASSHRGSGEKLFF. The CDR3 coding sequence is TGTGCCAGCAGCCACAGGGGGTCGGGTGAAAAACTGTTTTTT. The chain carries TRBV7-9 and TRBJ1-4; 8 nucleotides align to TRBD1. Germline CDR1 is SEHNR and CDR2 is FQNEAQ (reference sequence). The CDR3 spans 14 residues. Trimming removed 5 bases from V and 7 bases from J; junction bases left unmatched: 6.

This clone occurred a few times. The V call is TRBV21-1, the J call TRBJ1-5. TRBV21-1 is listed as a pseudogene. The CDR3 covers 20 residues. This chain's CDR3 is CASSKDSGGGVIPGNQPQHF. The CDR3 nucleotides read TGTGCCAGCAGCAAAGATTCGGGTGGAGGGGTGATACCTGGCAATCAGCCCCAGCATTTT.

The rearrangement links TRBV7-2 to TRBJ2-5, with a weak D call TRBD2 (5 bases). The CDR3 consists of 16 residues. In germline, CDR1 is SGHTA, CDR2 FQGNSA. Trimming took 4 bases from V and 1 from J, leaving 16 bases between them. CDR3 DNA sequence: TGTGCCAGCAGCTCACAGCCGGGATCCCGCCAAGAGACCCAGTACTTC. It translates to CASSSQPGSRQETQYF.

Only one count was recorded for this clone. The chain employs TRBV3-1 (or the pseudogene TRBV3-2) and TRBJ1-4, with D possibly being TRBD1 (6 bases). CDR1 is LGHDT and CDR2 is YNNKEL in the germline V gene (reference sequence). Trimming shortened V by 1 base and J by 5 bases, and 11 bases separated the two germline ends. The CDR3 is 15 amino acids. CDR3 residues: CASSQGGRGNEKLFF. The CDR3 bases are TGTGCCAGCAGCCAAGGGGGGCGCGGGAATGAAAAACTGTTTTTT.

The chain uses TRBV13 and TRBJ2-1, with 7 bases fitting TRBD1. The CDR3 contains 20 residues. With V trimmed by 0 bases and J by 5 bases, 19 bases remained unmatched. Germline loops: CDR1 PRHDT, CDR2 FYEKMQ (reference sequence). CDR3 nucleotides: TGTGCCAGCAGCTTAGGCCGAGGAGTGTACCCAGGGGGAAAAGACAATGAGCAGTTCTTC. It codes for CASSLGRGVYPGGKDNEQFF.

The genes are TRBV7-7 and TRBJ2-5, with D tentatively TRBD1 (5 bases). With 4 bases removed from V and 4 bases from J, the gap between germline ends came to 13 bases. This CDR3 contains 14 residues. Germline loops: CDR1 SSHAT, CDR2 FNYEAQ (reference sequence). The CDR3 nucleotides are TGTGCCAGCAGCTCTGGACAAGTGGGAGAGACCCAGTACTTC. This encodes CASSSGQVGETQYF.

The rearrangement links TRBV7-2 to TRBJ1-3; the match to TRBD1 covers 8 bases. From germline, CDR1 is SGHTA and CDR2 FQGNSA. The CDR3 covers 16 residues. The V and J ends lost 5 bases and 4 bases, in that order; junction bases with no gene match: 10. CDR3 loop: CASSPRSGGYGNTIYF. CDR3 bases: TGTGCCAGCAGCCCCCGCTCAGGGGGCTACGGAAACACCATATATTTT.

CDR3 sequence: CASSYADSLAGTEAFF. In DNA, the CDR3 is TGTGCCAGCAGTTACGCCGACTCACTAGCGGGCACTGAAGCTTTCTTT. The V gene is TRBV6-5, the J gene TRBJ1-1; D is ambiguous. The CDR3 consists of 16 residues. Germline assignment: CDR1 MNHEY and CDR2 SVGAGI. With 2 bases removed from V and 4 bases from J, the gap between germline ends came to 17 bases.

This chain uses TRBV15 with TRBJ1-4, with TRBD1 as a possible D gene (5 bases). Trimming pared 0 bases from V and 5 bases from J, leaving 13 bases between. This CDR3 comprises 16 residues. Germline lookup yields CDR1 LNHNV and CDR2 YYDKDF (reference sequence). The CDR3, as DNA: TGTGCCACCAGCAGAGACAGGGTCCAGAGGAATGAAAAACTGTTTTTT. Its translation is CATSRDRVQRNEKLFF.

The chain recombines TRBV3-1 (or the pseudogene TRBV3-2) with TRBJ2-2; 8 positions match TRBD2. The CDR3 spans 17 residues. With V trimmed by 0 bases and J by 4 bases, 7 bases remained unmatched. Germline lookup yields CDR1 LGHDT and CDR2 YNNKEL (reference sequence). For the CDR3, the DNA is TGTGCCAGCAGCCAAGAGGCACTAGCGGTCCGCACCGGGGAGCTGTTTTTT. Encoded protein: CASSQEALAVRTGELFF.

This chain joins TRBV19 and TRBJ1-6; TRBD1 aligns across 7 bases. V gave up 6 bases and J gave up 6 bases; unmatched junction bases: 2. CDR1 and CDR2 (germline): LNHDA, SQIVND (reference sequence). This CDR3 is built from 13 residues. CDR3 protein: CASRGQINSPLHF. CDR3 coding DNA: TGTGCCAGTAGGGGACAGATTAATTCACCCCTCCACTTT. Based on the CDR3 plus reference TRBV19 and TRBJ1-6, the full variable domain is DGGITQSPKYLFRKEGQNVTLSCEQNLNHDAMYWYRQDPGQGLRLIYYSQIVNDFQKGDIAEGYSVSREKKESFPLTVTSAQKNPTAFYLCASRGQINSPLHFGNGTRLTVT.

The chain couples TRBV6-6 to TRBJ2-5; 16 bases match TRBD2. Germline-derived CDR1 and CDR2 are MNHNY and SVGAGI (reference sequence). Losses at the gene ends were 5 bases for V and 5 bases for J; bases not matched to a gene: 8. This CDR3 is 17 amino acids long. CDR3: CASSPGTSGRGRETQYF. CDR3 DNA sequence: TGTGCCAGCAGTCCCGGGACTAGCGGGAGGGGGAGGGAGACCCAGTACTTC.